This is a list of T cell receptor beta chains from one sample in a study of regulatory and conventional T cells in RAG deficiency. Some clones are missing from TCRdb's copy, which holds only in-frame ones; the method was immunoSEQ multiplex PCR. This repertoire shows roughly 19,000 clones, 80% to 90% found once; its top ten account for around 1.4%. The same sample was also studied in work on regulatory T cells.

Sequenced material: Tregs sorted from blood. Every receptor here comes from a human donor in good health. The CDR3 runs from the conserved cysteine through the conserved F or W. Each record gives: D gene, J gene, V gene, clone size, CDR3 DNA, CDR3 protein. The D gene is left open where the match is weak. Expanded clones are given a class, and other clones once, few, many or no size at all.

NA,TRBJ2-1,TRBV7-2,NA,TGTGCCAGCAGCTTAGAAGGCGGACCCTCCTACAATGAGCAGTTCTTC,CASSLEGGPSYNEQFF
TRBD2,TRBJ2-1,TRBV7-3,NA,TGTGCCAGCAGCTTCCTACCCGCGGGCGGGAGGGCCAATGAGCAGTTCTTC,CASSFLPAGGRANEQFF
NA,TRBJ1-1,TRBV19,NA,TGTGCCAGTAGTATCCGGTTCCGGACAGACACTGAAGCTTTCTTT,CASSIRFRTDTEAFF
NA,TRBJ1-1,TRBV7-8,NA,TGTGCCAGCAGCTTGACAGCTAGATTAATGAACACTGAAGCTTTCTTT,CASSLTARLMNTEAFF
NA,TRBJ2-3,TRBV9,NA,TGTGCCAGCAGCCTCCAGGCCCCGACAGATACGCAGTATTTT,CASSLQAPTDTQYF
TRBD1,TRBJ2-7,TRBV19,few,TGTGCCAGTAGTCCCTACAGGGGGCAGGAGCAGTACTTC,CASSPYRGQEQYF
NA,TRBJ2-6,TRBV7-6,once,TGTGCCAGCAGCCTCAGGGGCAGGGGGGTCTCTGGGGCCAACGTCCTGACTTTC,CASSLRGRGVSGANVLTF
NA,TRBJ2-7,TRBV19,NA,TGTGCCAGTAGTCCGATAGGGGGGACGAAAATCTACGAGCAGTACTTC,CASSPIGGTKIYEQYF
NA,TRBJ2-2,TRBV18,few,TGTGCCAGCTCACTTGGGCAAACGAACACCGGGGAGCTGTTTTTT,CASSLGQTNTGELFF
NA,TRBJ1-5,TRBV4-2,NA,TGTGCCAGCGCCCCAGGAAGCAATCAGCCCCAGCATTTT,CASAPGSNQPQHF
NA,TRBJ2-1,TRBV18,once,TGTGCCAGCTCACCGCTAGCAGAGTACAATGAGCAGTTCTTC,CASSPLAEYNEQFF
NA,TRBJ1-2,TRBV6-1,NA,TGTGCCAGCAATTTGGCAGGTCCCGGGAACTATGGCTACACCTTC,CASNLAGPGNYGYTF
NA,TRBJ1-5,TRBV28,NA,TGTGCCAGCAGCACCGGGGGCCGGGATCAGCCCCAGCATTTT,CASSTGGRDQPQHF
TRBD1,TRBJ2-1,TRBV6-6,NA,TGTGCCAGCAGTTCAACCCGGGACAGGGGGCTTTGGCTGTTCTTC,CASSSTRDRGLWLFF
NA,TRBJ1-6,TRBV25-1,NA,TGTGCCAGCAGTGACTCTACAGTCCAGAGACCCCTCCACTTT,CASSDSTVQRPLHF
TRBD1,TRBJ1-1,TRBV4-1,NA,TGCGCCAGCAGCCACTCCGGGACAGATGTTGCTTTCTTT,CASSHSGTDVAFF
NA,TRBJ1-2,TRBV7-2,once,TGTGCCAGCAGCTTGGGACCGGGACCCAACTATGGCTACACCTTC,CASSLGPGPNYGYTF
NA,TRBJ2-2,TRBV6-5,NA,TGTGCCAGCAGTTCACCGGGGCGCCGCACCGGGGAGCTGTTTTTT,CASSSPGRRTGELFF
TRBD1,TRBJ1-2,TRBV5-4,NA,TGTGCCAGCAGCTGGGACAGCCTCTTCTATGGCTACACCTTC,CASSWDSLFYGYTF
TRBD2,TRBJ2-1,TRBV5-4,NA,TGTGCCAGCTGGGGACTAGCGGAGTACAATGAGCAGTTCTTC,CASWGLAEYNEQFF
NA,TRBJ2-6,TRBV7-9,NA,TGTGCCAGCAGCCACCTCTCTGGGGCCAACGTCCTGACTTTC,CASSHLSGANVLTF
TRBD1,TRBJ1-5,TRBV7-9,NA,TGTGCCAGCAGCTTAGGGGACAGGAACAATCAGCCCCAGCATTTT,CASSLGDRNNQPQHF
NA,TRBJ1-2,TRBV30,NA,TGTGCCTGGAGTGGAACCAGAGGTGGCTACACCTTC,CAWSGTRGGYTF
NA,TRBJ2-7,TRBV11-3,NA,TGTGCCAGCAGCTTAGATGGGCTTGGAGAGCAGTACTTC,CASSLDGLGEQYF
TRBD1,TRBJ1-1,TRBV7-3,NA,TGTGCCAGCAGCTTCGCAGGGGGCACTGAAGCTTTCTTT,CASSFAGGTEAFF
NA,TRBJ2-6,TRBV9,NA,TGTGCCAGCAGCGTACAAAGTTCTGGGGCCAACGTCCTGACTTTC,CASSVQSSGANVLTF
NA,TRBJ2-3,TRBV11-3,few,TGTGCCAGCAGCTCTCGGGTTCGGGATACGCAGTATTTT,CASSSRVRDTQYF
NA,TRBJ1-5,TRBV1,NA,TGCACCAGCAGCCATCTCGGGACCGAGAATCAGCCCCAGCATTTT,CTSSHLGTENQPQHF
NA,TRBJ1-1,TRBV7-6,NA,TGTGCCAGCAGCTCCATGGGGGCAGGGGACACTGAAGCCTTCTTT,CASSSMGAGDTEAFF
TRBD2,TRBJ2-2,TRBV5-1,NA,TGCGCCAGCAGCTTTAACGGGGGGTTGCCCGGGGAGCTGTTTTTT,CASSFNGGLPGELFF
NA,TRBJ1-5,TRBV21-1,NA,TGTGCCAGCAGCAAACGAACAGATAGCAATCAGCCCCAGCATTTT,CASSKRTDSNQPQHF